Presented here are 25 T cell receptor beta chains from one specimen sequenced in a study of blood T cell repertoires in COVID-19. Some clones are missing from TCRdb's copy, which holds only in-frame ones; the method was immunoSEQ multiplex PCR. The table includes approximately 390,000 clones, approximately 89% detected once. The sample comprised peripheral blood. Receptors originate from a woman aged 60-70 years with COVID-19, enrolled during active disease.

This chain's CDR3 is CASSLSAGGYTEAFF. The CDR3 DNA sequence: TGTGCCAGCAGTTTATCTGCAGGGGGGTATACTGAAGCTTTCTTT. The V gene is TRBV27, the J gene TRBJ1-1; TRBD1 matches 7 bases. The trim removed 0 bases at V and 5 bases at J, leaving 6 bases unmatched. There are 15 residues in the CDR3. Germline values: CDR1 MNHEY, CDR2 SMNVEV (reference sequence).

The chain's CDR3 is CASSRDSYTEAFF. As DNA, the CDR3 is TGTGCCAGTAGCCGGGACAGTTACACTGAAGCTTTCTTT. The rearrangement uses TRBV19 and TRBJ1-1; 7 bases line up with TRBD1. The CDR3 loop spans 13 amino acids. Germline V gives CDR1 LNHDA, CDR2 SQIVND (reference sequence). J was trimmed by 3 bases and V by 6 bases; bases with no gene match: 4.

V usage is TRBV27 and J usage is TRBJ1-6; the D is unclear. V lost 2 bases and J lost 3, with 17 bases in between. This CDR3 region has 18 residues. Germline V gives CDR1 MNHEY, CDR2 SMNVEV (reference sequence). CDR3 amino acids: CASSLEAVPNIYNSPLHF. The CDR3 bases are TGTGCCAGCAGTTTAGAGGCAGTACCTAATATCTATAATTCACCCCTCCACTTT.

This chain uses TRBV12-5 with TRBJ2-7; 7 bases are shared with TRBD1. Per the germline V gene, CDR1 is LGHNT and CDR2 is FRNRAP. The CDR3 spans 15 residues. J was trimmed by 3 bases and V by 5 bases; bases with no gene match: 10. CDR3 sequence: CASGASTGSIYEQYF. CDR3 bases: TGTGCTAGTGGTGCCTCGACAGGGTCAATCTACGAGCAGTACTTC.

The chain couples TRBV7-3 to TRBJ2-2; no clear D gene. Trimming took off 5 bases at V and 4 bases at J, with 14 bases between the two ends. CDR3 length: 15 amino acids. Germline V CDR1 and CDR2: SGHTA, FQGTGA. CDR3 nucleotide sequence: TGTGCCAGCAGCCCCCGGTCTGCCGCCACCGGGGAGCTGTTTTTT. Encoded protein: CASSPRSAATGELFF.

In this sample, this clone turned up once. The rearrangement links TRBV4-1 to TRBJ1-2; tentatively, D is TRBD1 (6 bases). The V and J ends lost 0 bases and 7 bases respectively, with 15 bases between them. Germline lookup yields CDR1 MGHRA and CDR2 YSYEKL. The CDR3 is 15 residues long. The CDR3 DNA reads TGCGCCAGCAGCCAAGATGGGCTGGGGGCGCTTGGCTACACCTTC. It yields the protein CASSQDGLGALGYTF.

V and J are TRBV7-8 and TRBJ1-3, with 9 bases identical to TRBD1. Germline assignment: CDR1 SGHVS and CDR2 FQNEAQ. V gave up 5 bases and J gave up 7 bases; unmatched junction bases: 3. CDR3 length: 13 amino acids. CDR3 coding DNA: TGTGCCAGCAGCCGGGACAGGGAGAACACCATATATTTT. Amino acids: CASSRDRENTIYF.

In DNA form, the CDR3 reads TGTGCCAGCAGTTTCAGTGGTCGTCCGCCCGAAGCTTTCTTT. Protein sequence: CASSFSGRPPEAFF. J is TRBJ1-1 and V is TRBV28; no definite D call. V was pared by 3 bases and J by 8 bases, with 16 bases between. Germline lookup yields CDR1 MDHEN and CDR2 SYDVKM. This CDR3 is 14 amino acids long.

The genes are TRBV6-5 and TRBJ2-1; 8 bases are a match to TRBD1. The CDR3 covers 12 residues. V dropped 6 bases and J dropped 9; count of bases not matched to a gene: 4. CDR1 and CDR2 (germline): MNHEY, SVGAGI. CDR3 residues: CASSTTGVEQFF. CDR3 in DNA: TGTGCCAGCAGCACGACAGGGGTTGAGCAGTTCTTC.

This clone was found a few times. The CDR3 region is CASMTSGGADEQFF. DNA of the CDR3: TGTGCCAGCATGACTAGCGGGGGGGCCGATGAGCAGTTCTTC. The chain combines TRBV6-6 with TRBJ2-1; 14 nucleotides line up with TRBD2. V lost 7 bases and J lost 8; bases outside the gene matches: 4. This CDR3 is 14 amino acids long. From germline, CDR1 is MNHNY and CDR2 SVGAGI (reference sequence).

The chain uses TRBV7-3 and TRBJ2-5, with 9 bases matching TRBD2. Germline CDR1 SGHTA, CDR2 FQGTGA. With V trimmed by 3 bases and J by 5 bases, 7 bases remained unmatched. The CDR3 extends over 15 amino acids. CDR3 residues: CASSFNSGGGETQYF. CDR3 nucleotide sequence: TGTGCCAGCAGCTTCAATAGCGGGGGCGGGGAGACCCAGTACTTC.

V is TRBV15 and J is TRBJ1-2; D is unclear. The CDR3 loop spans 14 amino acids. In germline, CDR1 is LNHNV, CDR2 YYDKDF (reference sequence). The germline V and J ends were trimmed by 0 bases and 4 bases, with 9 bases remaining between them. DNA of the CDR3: TGTGCCACCAGCAGAGATGAGGAGGTCTATGGCTACACCTTC. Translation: CATSRDEEVYGYTF.

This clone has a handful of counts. The CDR3 DNA is TGTGCCAGCAGTCAAGGACTAGTCGGGGTGGAGACCCAGTACTTC. Protein: CASSQGLVGVETQYF. The chain is built from TRBV27 and TRBJ2-5; 7 bases map to TRBD2. Germline loops: CDR1 MNHEY, CDR2 SMNVEV (reference sequence). The CDR3 is made up of 15 amino acids. V dropped 5 bases and J dropped 5; count of bases not matched to a gene: 11.

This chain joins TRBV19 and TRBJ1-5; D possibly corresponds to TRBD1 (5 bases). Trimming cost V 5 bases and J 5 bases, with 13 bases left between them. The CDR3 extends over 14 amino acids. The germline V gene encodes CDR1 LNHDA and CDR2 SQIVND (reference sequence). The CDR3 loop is CASSSGLWYQPQHF. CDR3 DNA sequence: TGTGCCAGTAGTTCGGGACTGTGGTATCAGCCCCAGCATTTT.

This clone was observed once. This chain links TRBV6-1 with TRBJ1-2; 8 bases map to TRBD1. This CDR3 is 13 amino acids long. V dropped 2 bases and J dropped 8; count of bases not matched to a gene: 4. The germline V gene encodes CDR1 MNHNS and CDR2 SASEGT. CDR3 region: CASSEQGAGGYTF. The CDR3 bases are TGTGCCAGCAGTGAACAGGGGGCTGGAGGCTACACCTTC.

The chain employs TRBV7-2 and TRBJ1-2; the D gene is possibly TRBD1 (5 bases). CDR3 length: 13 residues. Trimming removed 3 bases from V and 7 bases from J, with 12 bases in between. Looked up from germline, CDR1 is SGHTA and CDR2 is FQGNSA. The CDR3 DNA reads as TGTGCCAGCAGCTTGTCCAGGGCCGGTGGCTACACCTTC. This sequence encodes CASSLSRAGGYTF.

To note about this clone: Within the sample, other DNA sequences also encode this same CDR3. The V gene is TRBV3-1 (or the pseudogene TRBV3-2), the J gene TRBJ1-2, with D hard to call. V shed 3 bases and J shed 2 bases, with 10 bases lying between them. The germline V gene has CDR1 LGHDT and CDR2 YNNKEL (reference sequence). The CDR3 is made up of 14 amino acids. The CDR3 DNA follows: TGTGCCAGCAGCCAGGGTCGGGGAAACTATGGCTACACCTTC. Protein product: CASSQGRGNYGYTF.

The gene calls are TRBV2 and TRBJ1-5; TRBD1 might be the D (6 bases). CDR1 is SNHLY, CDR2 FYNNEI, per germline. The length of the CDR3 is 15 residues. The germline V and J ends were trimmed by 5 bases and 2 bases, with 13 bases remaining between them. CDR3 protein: CASSFLRQGNQPQHF. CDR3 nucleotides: TGTGCCAGCAGTTTTCTAAGACAGGGCAATCAGCCCCAGCATTTT.

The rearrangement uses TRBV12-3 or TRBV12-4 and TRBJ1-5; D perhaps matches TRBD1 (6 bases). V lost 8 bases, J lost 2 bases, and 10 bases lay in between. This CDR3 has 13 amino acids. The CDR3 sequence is CASSQGGNQPQHF. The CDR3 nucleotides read TGTGCCAGCTCACAGGGAGGCAATCAGCCCCAGCATTTT.

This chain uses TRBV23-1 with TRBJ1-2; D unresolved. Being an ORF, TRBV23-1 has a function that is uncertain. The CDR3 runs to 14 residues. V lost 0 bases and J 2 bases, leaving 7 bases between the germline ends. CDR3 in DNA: TGCGCCAGCAGTCAATCTTACAGAAACTATGGCTACACCTTC. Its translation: CASSQSYRNYGYTF.

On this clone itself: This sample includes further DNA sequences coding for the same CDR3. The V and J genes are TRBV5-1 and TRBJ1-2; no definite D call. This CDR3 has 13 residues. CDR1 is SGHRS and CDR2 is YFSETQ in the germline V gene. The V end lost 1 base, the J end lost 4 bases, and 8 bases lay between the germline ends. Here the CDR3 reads CASSLTDAYGYTF. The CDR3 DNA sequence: TGCGCCAGCAGCTTGACAGATGCCTATGGCTACACCTTC.

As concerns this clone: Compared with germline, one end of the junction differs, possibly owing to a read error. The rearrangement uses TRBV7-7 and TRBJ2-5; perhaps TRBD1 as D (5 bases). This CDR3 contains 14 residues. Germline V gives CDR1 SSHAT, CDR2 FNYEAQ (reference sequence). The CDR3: CASSLSGAQETQYF. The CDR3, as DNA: TGTGCTAGCAGCTTAAGTGGGGCCCAAGAGACCCAGTACTTC.

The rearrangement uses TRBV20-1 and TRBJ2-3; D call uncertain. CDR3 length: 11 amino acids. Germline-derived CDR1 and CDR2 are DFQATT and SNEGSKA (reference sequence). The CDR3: CSLPGADTQYF. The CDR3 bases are TGCAGCCTCCCGGGTGCAGATACGCAGTATTTT.

The CDR3 region has the DNA TGCGCCAGCAGCCATAGCCTGGCCTGGTCCGGAGCTAATGAAAAACTGTTTTTT. Its translation is CASSHSLAWSGANEKLFF. This chain connects TRBV4-1 to TRBJ1-4; D unclear. Germline lookup yields CDR1 MGHRA and CDR2 YSYEKL. This CDR3 is 18 amino acids long. The ends were cut back, 3 bases at V and 3 bases at J, with 20 bases in the middle.

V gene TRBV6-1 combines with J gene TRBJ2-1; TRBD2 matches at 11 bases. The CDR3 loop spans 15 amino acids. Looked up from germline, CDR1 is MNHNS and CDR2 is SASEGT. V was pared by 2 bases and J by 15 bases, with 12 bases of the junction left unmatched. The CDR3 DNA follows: TGTGCCAGCAGTGAAACTAGCGGGGGCCGTTACAGGATGTTCTTC. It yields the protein CASSETSGGRYRMFF.